This TCR beta chain comes out of a study (dated by TCRdb to the mid-2010s). Notes on the research overall: The research examined where HIV persistence comes from in people whose immune systems controlled HIV infection without treatment.

Libraries were prepared through 5' RACE. The sequencer was an Illumina HiSeq 2000. The public reads were reanalyzed by TCRdb: fastp trimming at Q25, MiXCR alignment, in-frame beta chains only. Rows are unified per CDR3 protein, each entry keeping the most common DNA and genes. This sample gives 1,500 to 2,000 distinct CDR3 sequences in total; approximately 8.5% of them show up just once. The top ten hold 11% of the sample. This clonotype has more than one count but fewer than ten. What antigen it recognizes has not been identified. Per-base quality was not reported, and no clone a single base away is much larger than it. This clonotype originated in a female donor with HIV. The material sequenced was central memory T cells from blood PBMCs. The meaning of the sample's cell subset or site label: central memory CD4+ T cells.

The CDR3 here reads CSTLWSEKLFF. The bases read TGCAGCACCCTGTGGAGCGAAAAACTGTTTTTT. Recombination connected TRBV29-1 to TRBJ1-4; no D gene is confidently identified. Reading the germline V gene gives CDR1 SQVTM and CDR2 ANQGSEA. The CDR3 numbers 11 residues from cysteine through phenylalanine. Only the CDR3 part of the read is kept: 33 bases, read in frame from the first base. V gives up 8 bases and J gives up 8 bases, and the segment between their germline ends measures 12 bases.